This record covers a single T cell receptor beta chain. Its antigen is not known. In germline, CDR1 is MNHEY, CDR2 SMNVEV (reference sequence). Germline trimming cut 10 bases from V and 1 base from J; bases unmatched to any gene: 3. The CDR3 covers 12 residues. These data originate in a study of shared clonotypes between healthy human individuals. Background on the study: Ranging from 18 to 49 in age, donors were two women and a few men. Findings of the study overall: Several donors held around 5% of naive CD4 clonotypes in common. Unshared clonotypes carried lower generation probabilities than those common to all four donors.

Evenly divided among several immunoSEQ plates was the genomic DNA of each subset. Data came from immunoSEQ multiplex PCR; TCRdb stores just in-frame clones and leaves some out. The sample has about 1.5 million clones; roughly 98% are singletons. This receptor was identified in a man aged 30 to 45 in good health. The J gene is TRBJ2-7, the V gene TRBV27; 8 positions agree with TRBD2. The sequencing input was naive CD4+ T cells sorted from blood. The subset was: CD45RA+ positively selected. Here the CDR3 reads CATRGGSYEQYF. In DNA form, the CDR3 reads TGTGCCACCCGCGGGGGGTCCTACGAGCAGTACTTC.